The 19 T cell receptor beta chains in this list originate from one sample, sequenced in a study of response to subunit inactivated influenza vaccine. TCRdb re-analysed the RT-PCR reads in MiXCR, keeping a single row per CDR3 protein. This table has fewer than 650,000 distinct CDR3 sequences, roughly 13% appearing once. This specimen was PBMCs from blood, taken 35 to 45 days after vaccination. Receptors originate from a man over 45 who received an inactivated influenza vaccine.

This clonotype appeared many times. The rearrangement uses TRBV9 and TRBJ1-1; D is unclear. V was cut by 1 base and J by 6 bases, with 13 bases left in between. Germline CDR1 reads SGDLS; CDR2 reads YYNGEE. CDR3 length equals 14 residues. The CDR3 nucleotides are TGTGCCAGCAGCGTACAGCCTGCGGGGTCTGAAGCTTTCTTT. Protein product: CASSVQPAGSEAFF.

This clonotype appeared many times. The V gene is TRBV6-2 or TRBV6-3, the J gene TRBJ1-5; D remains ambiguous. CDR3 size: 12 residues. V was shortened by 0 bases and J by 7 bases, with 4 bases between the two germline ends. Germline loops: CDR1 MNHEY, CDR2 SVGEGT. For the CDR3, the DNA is TGTGCCAGCAGTTACTCGGGACAGCCCCAGCATTTT. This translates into CASSYSGQPQHF.

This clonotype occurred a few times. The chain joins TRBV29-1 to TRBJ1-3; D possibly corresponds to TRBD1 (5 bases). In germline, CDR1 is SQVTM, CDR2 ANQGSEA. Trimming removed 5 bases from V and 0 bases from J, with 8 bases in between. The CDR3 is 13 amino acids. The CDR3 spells CSVLGGSGNTIYF. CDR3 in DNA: TGCAGCGTTCTCGGGGGCTCTGGAAACACCATATATTTT. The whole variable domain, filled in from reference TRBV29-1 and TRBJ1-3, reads SAVISQKPSRDICQRGTSLTIQCQVDSQVTMMFWYRQQPGQSLTLIATANQGSEATYESGFVIDKFPISRPNLTFSTLTVSNMSPEDSSIYLCSVLGGSGNTIYFGEGSWLTVV.

The chain's CDR3 is CSAQPGTANTEAFF. CDR3 sequence (DNA): TGCAGTGCTCAGCCGGGGACAGCAAACACTGAAGCTTTCTTT. The chain carries TRBV20-1 and TRBJ1-1; TRBD1 matches 7 bases. The germline V gene encodes CDR1 DFQATT and CDR2 SNEGSKA (reference sequence). J was trimmed by 2 bases and V by 5 bases; bases with no gene match: 8. The length of the CDR3 is 14 residues.

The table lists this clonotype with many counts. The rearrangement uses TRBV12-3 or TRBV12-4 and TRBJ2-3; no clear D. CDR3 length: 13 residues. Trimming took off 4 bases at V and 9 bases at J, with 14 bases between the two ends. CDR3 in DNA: TGTGCCAGCAGTTGGTCTCGTGGGCCGACGCAGTATTTT. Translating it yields CASSWSRGPTQYF.

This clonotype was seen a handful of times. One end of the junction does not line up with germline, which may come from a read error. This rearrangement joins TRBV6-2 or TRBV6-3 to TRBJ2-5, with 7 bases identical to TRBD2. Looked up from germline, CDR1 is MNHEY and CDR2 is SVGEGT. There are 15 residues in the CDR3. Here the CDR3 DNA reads TGTGCCAGCAGTCAGAGTAGTAGCGGGTCGATGGGGTTAGACTTC. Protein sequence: CASSQSSSGSMGLDF.

CDR3 amino acids: CSASEPGGYTEAFF. In DNA form, the CDR3 reads TGCAGTGCTAGCGAGCCCGGGGGATACACTGAAGCTTTCTTT. The genes are TRBV20-1 and TRBJ1-1; a weak D match, TRBD1 (5 bases). V gave up 3 bases and J gave up 3 bases, with 14 bases separating them. Germline CDR1 DFQATT, CDR2 SNEGSKA (reference sequence). This CDR3 region has 14 residues.

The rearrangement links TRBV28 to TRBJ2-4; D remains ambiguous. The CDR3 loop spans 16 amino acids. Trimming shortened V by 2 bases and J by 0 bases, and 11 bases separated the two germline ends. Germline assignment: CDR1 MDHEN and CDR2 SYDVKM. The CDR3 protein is CASSLGLLQAKNIQYF. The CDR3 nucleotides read TGTGCCAGCAGTTTAGGTCTGCTTCAAGCCAAAAACATTCAGTACTTC.

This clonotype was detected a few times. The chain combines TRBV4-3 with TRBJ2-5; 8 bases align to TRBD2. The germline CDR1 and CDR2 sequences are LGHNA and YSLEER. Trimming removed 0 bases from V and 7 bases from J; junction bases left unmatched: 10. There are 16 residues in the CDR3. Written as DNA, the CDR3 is TGCGCCAGCAGCCAAGAGGTGGCAGCTCGGGGGGGGACCCAGTACTTC. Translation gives CASSQEVAARGGTQYF.

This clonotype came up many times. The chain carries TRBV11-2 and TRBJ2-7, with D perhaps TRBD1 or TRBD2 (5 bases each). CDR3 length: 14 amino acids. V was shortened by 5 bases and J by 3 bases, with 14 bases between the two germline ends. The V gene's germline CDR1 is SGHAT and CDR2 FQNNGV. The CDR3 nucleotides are TGTGCCAGCAGCCCCCGGGACGGAGTCTACGAGCAGTACTTC. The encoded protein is CASSPRDGVYEQYF.

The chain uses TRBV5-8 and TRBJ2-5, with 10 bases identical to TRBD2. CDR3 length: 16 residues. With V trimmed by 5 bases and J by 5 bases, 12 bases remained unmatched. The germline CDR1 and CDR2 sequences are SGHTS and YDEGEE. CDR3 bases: TGTGCCAGCAGTGATTCTAGCGGGAGAGGGTCGGAGACCCAGTACTTC. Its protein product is CASSDSSGRGSETQYF.

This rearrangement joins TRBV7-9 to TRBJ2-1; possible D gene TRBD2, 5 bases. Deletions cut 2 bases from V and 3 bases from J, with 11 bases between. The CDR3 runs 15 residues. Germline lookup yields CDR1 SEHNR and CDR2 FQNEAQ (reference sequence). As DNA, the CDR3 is TGTGCCAGCAGCTTACGGGAACTTAGCTACAATGAGCAGTTCTTC. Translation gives CASSLRELSYNEQFF.

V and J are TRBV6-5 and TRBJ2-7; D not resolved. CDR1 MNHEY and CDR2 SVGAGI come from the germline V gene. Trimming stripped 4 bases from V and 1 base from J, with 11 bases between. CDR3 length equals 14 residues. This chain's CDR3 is CASSLGVRSYEQYF. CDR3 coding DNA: TGTGCCAGCAGTTTAGGTGTTAGGTCCTACGAGCAGTACTTC.

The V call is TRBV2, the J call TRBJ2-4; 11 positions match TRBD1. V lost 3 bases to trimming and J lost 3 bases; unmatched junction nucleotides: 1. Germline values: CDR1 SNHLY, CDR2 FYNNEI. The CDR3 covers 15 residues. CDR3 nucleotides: TGTGCCAGCAGTGAGGGACAGGGGGGCAAAAACATTCAGTACTTC. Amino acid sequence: CASSEGQGGKNIQYF.

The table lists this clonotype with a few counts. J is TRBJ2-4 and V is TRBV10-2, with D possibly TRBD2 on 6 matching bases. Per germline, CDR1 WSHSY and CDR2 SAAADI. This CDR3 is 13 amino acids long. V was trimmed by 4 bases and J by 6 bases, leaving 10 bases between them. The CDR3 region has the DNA TGCGCCAGCAGTGTCGGGGGTCGAAACATTCAGTACTTC. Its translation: CASSVGGRNIQYF.

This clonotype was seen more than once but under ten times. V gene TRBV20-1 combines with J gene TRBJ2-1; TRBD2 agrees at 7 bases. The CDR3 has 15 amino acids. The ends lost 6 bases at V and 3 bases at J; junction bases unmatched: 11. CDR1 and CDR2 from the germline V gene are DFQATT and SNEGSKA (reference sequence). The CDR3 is CSAPPWREIYNEQFF. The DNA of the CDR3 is TGCAGTGCGCCGCCCTGGCGGGAGATCTACAATGAGCAGTTCTTC.

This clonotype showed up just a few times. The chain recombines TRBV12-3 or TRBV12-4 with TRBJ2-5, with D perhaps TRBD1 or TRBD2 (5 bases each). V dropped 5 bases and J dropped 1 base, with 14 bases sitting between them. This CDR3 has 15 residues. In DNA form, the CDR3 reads TGTGCCAGCAGTCGGGACCTTTCTACCCAAGAGACCCAGTACTTC. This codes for CASSRDLSTQETQYF.

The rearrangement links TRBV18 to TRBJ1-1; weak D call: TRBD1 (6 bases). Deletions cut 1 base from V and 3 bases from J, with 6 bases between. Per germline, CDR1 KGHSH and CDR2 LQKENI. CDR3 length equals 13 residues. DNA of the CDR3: TGTGCCAGCTCACCACGGACAGACACTGAAGCTTTCTTT. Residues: CASSPRTDTEAFF.

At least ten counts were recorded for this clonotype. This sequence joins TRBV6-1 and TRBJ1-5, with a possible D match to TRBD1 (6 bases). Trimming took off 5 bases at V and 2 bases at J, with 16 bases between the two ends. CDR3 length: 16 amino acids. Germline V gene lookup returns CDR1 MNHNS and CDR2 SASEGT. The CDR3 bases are TGTGCCAGCAGTCCCACGGGGGGCGGTGGCAATCAGCCCCAGCATTTT. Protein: CASSPTGGGGNQPQHF.